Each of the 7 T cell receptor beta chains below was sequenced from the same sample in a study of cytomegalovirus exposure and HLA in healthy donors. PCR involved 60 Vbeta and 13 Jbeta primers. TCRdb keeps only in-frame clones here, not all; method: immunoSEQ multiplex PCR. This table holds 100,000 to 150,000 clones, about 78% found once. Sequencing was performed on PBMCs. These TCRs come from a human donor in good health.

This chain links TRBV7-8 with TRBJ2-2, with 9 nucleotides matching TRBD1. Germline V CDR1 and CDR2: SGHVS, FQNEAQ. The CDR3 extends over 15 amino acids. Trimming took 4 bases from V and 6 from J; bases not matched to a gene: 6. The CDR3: CASSSQGARAGELFF. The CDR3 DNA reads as TGTGCCAGCAGCTCACAGGGGGCTCGGGCCGGGGAGCTGTTTTTT.

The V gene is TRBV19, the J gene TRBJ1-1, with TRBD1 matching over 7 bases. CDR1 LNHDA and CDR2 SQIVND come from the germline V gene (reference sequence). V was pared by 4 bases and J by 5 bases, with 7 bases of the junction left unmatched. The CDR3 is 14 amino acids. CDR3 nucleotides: TGTGCCAGTAGTAAAGACAGGGCGGGAACTGAAGCTTTCTTT. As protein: CASSKDRAGTEAFF.

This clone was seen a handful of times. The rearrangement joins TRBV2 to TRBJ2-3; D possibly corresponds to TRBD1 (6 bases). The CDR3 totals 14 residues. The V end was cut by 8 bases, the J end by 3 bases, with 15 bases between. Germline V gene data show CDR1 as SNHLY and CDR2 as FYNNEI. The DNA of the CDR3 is TGTGCCAGCGGAAACAGGGTGGTAACAGATACGCAGTATTTT. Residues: CASGNRVVTDTQYF.

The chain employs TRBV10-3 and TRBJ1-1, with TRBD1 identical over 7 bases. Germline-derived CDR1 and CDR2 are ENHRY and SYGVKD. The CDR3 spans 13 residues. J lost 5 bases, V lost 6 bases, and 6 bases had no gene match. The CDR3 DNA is TGTGCCATCAGACCCCCAGGGGGGACTGAAGCTTTCTTT. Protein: CAIRPPGGTEAFF.

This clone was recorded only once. In DNA, the CDR3 is TGTGCCAGTGCCGAGGCAGTGCTTTATGGCTACACCTTC. It encodes CASAEAVLYGYTF. The chain links TRBV7-2 to TRBJ1-2, with no clear D. Trimming removed 9 bases from V and 5 bases from J, with 16 bases in between. Germline assignment: CDR1 SGHTA and CDR2 FQGNSA. The CDR3 is 13 amino acids. Supplemented by reference TRBV7-2 and TRBJ1-2, the full variable domain reads GAGVSQSPSNKVTEKGKDVELRCDPISGHTALYWYRQSLGQGLEFLIYFQGNSAPDKSGLPSDRFSAERTGGSVSTLTIQRTQQEDSAVYLCASAEAVLYGYTFGSGTRLTVV.

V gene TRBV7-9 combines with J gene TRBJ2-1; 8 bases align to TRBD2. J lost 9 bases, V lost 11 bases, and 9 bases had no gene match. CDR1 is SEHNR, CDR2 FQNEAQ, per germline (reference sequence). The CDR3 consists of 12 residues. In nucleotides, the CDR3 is TGTGCCGGGGGACTAGGAGGGATTGAGCAGTTCTTC. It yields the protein CAGGLGGIEQFF. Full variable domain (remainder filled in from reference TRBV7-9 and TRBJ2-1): DTGVSQNPRHKITKRGQNVTFRCDPISEHNRLYWYRQTLGQGPEFLTYFQNEAQLEKSRLLSDRFSAERPKGSFSTLEIQRTEQGDSAMYLCAGGLGGIEQFFGPGTRLTVL.

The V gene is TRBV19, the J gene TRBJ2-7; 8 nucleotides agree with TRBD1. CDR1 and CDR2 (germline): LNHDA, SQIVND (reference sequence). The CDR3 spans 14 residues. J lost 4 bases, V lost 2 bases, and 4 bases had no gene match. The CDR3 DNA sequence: TGTGCCAGTAGTATACCTGGACAGGGTTACGAGCAGTACTTC. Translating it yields CASSIPGQGYEQYF.